This TCR beta chain stems from a study of low-dose radiotherapy and immunotherapy resistance in tumors (dated by TCRdb to between 2022 and 2023). At the level of the whole study: Cohort 1 received 0.5 Gy per fraction every 2 weeks, with a prescribed total PTV dose of 6.5 Gy. Patients in Cohort 2 were given 1 Gy per fraction every two weeks, for a total of 13 Gy across 26 weeks. Nivolumab and ipilimumab were both given intravenously, with nivolumab at a 240 mg flat dose every two weeks and ipilimumab at 1 mg/kg every six weeks. Every two weeks, patients got intravenous cyclophosphamide at 200 mg/m2, given one day ahead of each radiation and immunotherapy administration. Patients took aspirin 300 mg orally once daily for four cycles, starting on cycle 1 day 1. No randomization into treatment groups was done for the people taking part in the trial. Eight patients were included in the translational analysis: three from the first dose cohort and the first five from the second dose cohort.

Details on this clonotype: Its antigen remains unidentified. A far larger clone differs by one base, so this is likely a read error.

Taken from the germline V gene, the CDR1 and CDR2 loops are SGHVS and FQNEAQ. The germline ends are 21 bases apart after V is trimmed by 2 bases and J by 13 bases. The CDR3 starts with the cysteine, ends with the phenylalanine, and has 15 residues. Just the 45-base CDR3 DNA is kept, in frame starting at base 1. The sequencing machine was an Illumina HiSeq 2500. First-strand cDNA was synthesized with Superscript III and a set of TRAV- and TRBV-specific primers, covering both TCRalpha and TCRbeta chains. A roughly 20-cycle PCR with Phusion amplified the TCRs, pairing a constant-region primer with the adapter that was attached to the V primers. Isolated mRNA was amplified with the MessageAmp II aRNA Amplification Kit, using an approximately 15-hour in vitro transcription at 37°C. The Dynabeads mRNA DIRECT Purification Kit was used to isolate mRNA for TCR sequencing. Indexed Illumina adapters were added in a second Phusion PCR of 25 cycles, after which AMPure XP beads were used to purify the products. In the paper's pipeline: Custom Perl scripts were used to pool TCR sequences that encoded the same protein, to remove out-of-frame sequences, and to calculate the abundance of each clonotype. Any TCR sequence supported by only a single read was excluded from analysis. Among the metrics used to describe the repertoires were Shannon entropy, Gini index, clonality, richness, and the frequency of TCRs shared between repertoires. TCRdb itself trimmed the public reads at Q25 with fastp, ran MiXCR and retained productive beta chains. One record per CDR3 amino acid sequence lists the most common genes and DNA. In this record, the V and J calls reflect TCRdb's handling and not the investigators' own analysis. The sample contains 59,000 or so distinct CDR3 sequences, around 27% of them found a single time. The ten largest clones add up to 6.6% of the sample.

The time point label of this sample denotes: before trial treatment. The donors came from RACIN, which was a single-arm phase I dose-escalation trial that paired nivolumab and ipilimumab with aspirin, low-dose cyclophosphamide and low-dose radiotherapy. To be eligible, a patient needed to have an advanced solid tumor that was TIL-negative. In this chain, TRBV7-8 is recombined with TRBJ2-1, with no confident D gene call. This TCR was recovered from a male donor with rectosigmoid adenocarcinoma. Sequenced material: PBMCs, taken before treatment. The nucleotide sequence reads as follows: TGTGCCAGCAGCTTAAAAAGACAAGTGAAAGAGACCCAGTTCTTC. The translation is CASSLKRQVKETQFF.